The 21 T cell receptor beta chains given below trace back to one sample, sequenced in a study of blood T cell repertoires in COVID-19. Libraries were prepared by immunoSEQ multiplex PCR; TCRdb keeps only in-frame clonotypes and omits some of them. The table includes roughly 200,000 clones, 70% to 90% detected once. The sequenced sample consisted of peripheral blood. These receptors all come from a man aged 55 to 70 with acute or convalescent COVID-19.

The rearrangement uses TRBV6-2 or TRBV6-3 and TRBJ2-2; TRBD1 aligns across 8 bases. J was trimmed by 3 bases and V by 5 bases; bases with no gene match: 8. Germline values: CDR1 MNHEY, CDR2 SVGEGT. The CDR3 sequence is 16 residues long. CDR3 nucleotides: TGTGCCAGCAGTGTTCGACAGGGGACCTACACCGGGGAGCTGTTTTTT. Residues: CASSVRQGTYTGELFF.

The V call is TRBV4-1, the J call TRBJ2-7, with D uncertain. The ends were cut back, 1 base at V and 3 bases at J, with 10 bases in the middle. The CDR3 consists of 14 residues. Germline loops: CDR1 MGHRA, CDR2 YSYEKL. The chain's CDR3 is CASSQGRPLYEQYF. CDR3 sequence (DNA): TGCGCCAGCAGCCAAGGGAGACCCCTCTACGAGCAGTACTTC.

The chain combines TRBV5-6 with TRBJ2-2, with 9 bases that match TRBD1. The V gene end was trimmed by 2 bases and the J gene end by 7 bases; junction bases not matched to a gene: 3. This CDR3 has 14 residues. Per the germline V gene, CDR1 is SGHDT and CDR2 is YYEEEE. CDR3 protein: CASSFDRGYGELFF. The DNA of the CDR3 is TGTGCCAGCAGCTTTGACAGGGGGTACGGGGAGCTGTTTTTT.

The chain joins TRBV19 to TRBJ2-2; 9 bases map to TRBD2. V lost 4 bases and J lost 0; bases outside the gene matches: 6. Germline loops: CDR1 LNHDA, CDR2 SQIVND (reference sequence). This CDR3 is built from 17 residues. CDR3 region: CASSTTAGGANTGELFF. The CDR3 DNA sequence: TGTGCCAGTAGTACTACAGCGGGAGGCGCGAACACCGGGGAGCTGTTTTTT.

On this clone itself: Since no conserved phenylalanine or tryptophan closes the CDR3, a read error is the likely cause. It is unclear where the CDR3 begins or ends on the DNA, so no DNA is shown, and the CDR3 is as TCRdb lists it. The V call is TRBV3-1 (or the pseudogene TRBV3-2), the J call TRBJ1-4. With termini counted, the CDR3 has 14 amino acids. Per germline, CDR1 LGHDT and CDR2 YNNKEL (reference sequence). The CDR3: CASSQDPAGTGVFC.

The V call is TRBV7-6, the J call TRBJ2-3, with a tentative D call TRBD1 (6 bases). CDR1 and CDR2 (germline): SGHVS, FNYEAQ. V gave up 5 bases and J gave up 6 bases, with 18 bases separating them. This CDR3 is built from 15 residues. DNA of the CDR3: TGTGCCAGCAGCCCCAGGGGCGGACCTGAGGATACGCAGTATTTT. Translation gives CASSPRGGPEDTQYF.

The chain carries TRBV10-3 and TRBJ1-2; D is uncertain. Germline V CDR1 and CDR2: ENHRY, SYGVKD. The V gene lost 2 bases and the J gene lost 2 bases, with 6 bases spanning the gap. CDR3 size: 13 residues. CDR3 region: CAISEGGNYGYTF. DNA of the CDR3: TGTGCCATCAGTGAGGGCGGCAACTATGGCTACACCTTC.

The chain recombines TRBV21-1 with TRBJ2-5; TRBD2, the D gene given by the table, was not confirmed from the DNA. TRBV21-1 is classified as a pseudogene. CDR3 length equals 15 residues. The CDR3 DNA is TGTGCCAGACACGACCCCCTAGCCCTAGGGGAGACCCAGTACTTC. Translated: CARHDPLALGETQYF.

This clone was recorded only once. The V call is TRBV5-4, the J call TRBJ2-1, with D maybe TRBD2 (5 bases). Deletions cut 0 bases from V and 5 bases from J, with 6 bases between. The CDR3 has 13 amino acids. Germline CDR1 is SGHNT and CDR2 is YYREEE (reference sequence). The DNA for the CDR3 is TGTGCCAGCAGCTTGGAGGAGGACAATGAGCAGTTCTTC. This gives the protein CASSLEEDNEQFF.

This sequence joins TRBV6-5 and TRBJ1-2, with D tentatively TRBD1 (6 bases). Looked up from germline, CDR1 is MNHEY and CDR2 is SVGAGI. V was cut by 6 bases and J by 6 bases, with 14 bases left in between. The CDR3 spans 13 residues. This CDR3 reads CASSSGQRHGYTF. The CDR3 DNA is TGTGCCAGCAGCTCCGGACAGCGCCATGGCTACACCTTC.

This sequence joins TRBV6-2 or TRBV6-3 and TRBJ1-1, with a possible D match to TRBD1 (6 bases). The V end lost 4 bases, the J end lost 0 bases, and 9 bases lay between the germline ends. This CDR3 is built from 14 residues. Germline lookup yields CDR1 MNHEY and CDR2 SVGEGT. The CDR3 nucleotides are TGTGCCAGCAGTTCCGGGACACTGAACACTGAAGCTTTCTTT. This translates into CASSSGTLNTEAFF.

The genes are TRBV28 and TRBJ2-7; 9 nucleotides agree with TRBD1. Germline CDR1 MDHEN, CDR2 SYDVKM. The CDR3 length is 14 residues. The ends lost 8 bases at V and 2 bases at J; junction bases unmatched: 7. This CDR3 is CASLPGTGTYEQYF. For the CDR3, the DNA is TGTGCCAGCCTCCCCGGGACAGGGACCTACGAGCAGTACTTC.

The rearrangement joins TRBV3-1 (or the pseudogene TRBV3-2) to TRBJ1-4, with no clear D. Germline loops: CDR1 LGHDT, CDR2 YNNKEL (reference sequence). Deletions cut 3 bases from V and 7 bases from J, with 3 bases between. The CDR3 covers 11 residues. CDR3 DNA sequence: TGTGCCAGCAGCCACCGTGAAAAACTGTTTTTT. It codes for CASSHREKLFF.

This clone showed up just once. J is TRBJ2-3 and V is TRBV19; TRBD1 matches at 7 bases. This CDR3 contains 14 residues. Per germline, CDR1 LNHDA and CDR2 SQIVND (reference sequence). Losses at the gene ends were 7 bases for V and 1 base for J; bases not matched to a gene: 5. The CDR3 DNA follows: TGTGCCAGTACCCGACAGGGCCGCACAGATACGCAGTATTTT. This encodes CASTRQGRTDTQYF.

This clone has more than one count but fewer than ten. The chain combines TRBV19 with TRBJ1-5, with a weak D call TRBD1 (5 bases). V was trimmed by 2 bases and J by 7 bases, leaving 9 bases between them. CDR1 LNHDA and CDR2 SQIVND come from the germline V gene (reference sequence). This CDR3 has 13 amino acids. CDR3 in amino acids: CASSIYQGQPQHF. The CDR3, as DNA: TGTGCCAGTAGTATATATCAGGGACAGCCCCAGCATTTT.

The chain recombines TRBV24-1 with TRBJ1-1; tentatively, D is TRBD1 (5 bases). Between the trimmed V and J ends, which lost 8 bases and 11 bases, there was a span of 17 bases. The CDR3 loop spans 12 amino acids. CDR1 and CDR2 (germline): KGHDR, SFDVKD. The CDR3 here is CATTRGSGVAFF. In DNA form, the CDR3 reads TGTGCCACCACCCGGGGGAGCGGCGTGGCTTTCTTT.

The CDR3 is CASKATGGAFSEQFF. CDR3 bases: TGTGCCAGCAAAGCCACAGGGGGTGCTTTTAGTGAGCAGTTCTTC. This chain uses TRBV2 with TRBJ2-1; TRBD1 aligns across 8 bases. Per germline, CDR1 SNHLY and CDR2 FYNNEI. The CDR3 has 15 residues. V lost 7 bases, J lost 9 bases, and 14 bases stayed unmatched. The full variable domain, rest sourced from reference TRBV2 and TRBJ2-1, is EPEVTQTPSHQVTQMGQEVILRCVPISNHLYFYWYRQILGQKVEFLVSFYNNEISEKSEIFDDQFSVERPDGSNFTLKIRSTKLEDSAMYFCASKATGGAFSEQFFGPGTRLTVL.

The rearrangement uses TRBV11-2 and TRBJ2-7; 9 bases are a match to TRBD1. CDR3 length equals 15 residues. The V gene end was trimmed by 7 bases and the J gene end by 2 bases; junction bases not matched to a gene: 9. Germline assignment: CDR1 SGHAT and CDR2 FQNNGV. CDR3 loop: CASNYRQGGTYEQYF. CDR3 nucleotide sequence: TGTGCCAGCAACTACCGACAGGGGGGGACCTACGAGCAGTACTTC. The full variable domain, completed using reference TRBV11-2 and TRBJ2-7, is EAGVAQSPRYKIIEKRQSVAFWCNPISGHATLYWYQQILGQGPKLLIQFQNNGVVDDSQLPKDRFSAERLKGVDSTLKIQPAKLEDSAVYLCASNYRQGGTYEQYFGPGTRLTVT.

V usage is TRBV13 and J usage is TRBJ2-7; 7 bases agree with TRBD1. This CDR3 region has 14 residues. Germline CDR1 and CDR2: PRHDT and FYEKMQ (reference sequence). V gave up 5 bases and J gave up 5 bases; unmatched junction bases: 9. This CDR3 reads CASSPTGNKNEQYF. CDR3 coding DNA: TGTGCCAGCAGCCCGACAGGGAATAAGAACGAGCAGTACTTC.

This chain uses TRBV2 with TRBJ1-5; D is uncertain. Germline lookup yields CDR1 SNHLY and CDR2 FYNNEI. CDR3 size: 16 residues. The V end was cut by 5 bases, the J end by 3 bases, with 17 bases between. CDR3 coding DNA: TGTGCCAGCAGTCCCGACGGGTATGGAGCCAATCAGCCCCAGCATTTT. Translation gives CASSPDGYGANQPQHF.

The chain recombines TRBV6-6 with TRBJ2-7, with TRBD1 matching over 9 bases. This CDR3 has 14 amino acids. V shed 2 bases and J 6 bases; nucleotides not matched to a gene: 5. Germline CDR1 MNHNY, CDR2 SVGAGI (reference sequence). The CDR3 sequence is CASSYMDRGSEQYF. DNA of the CDR3: TGTGCCAGCAGTTACATGGACAGGGGCAGCGAGCAGTACTTC.